What follows are 31 T cell receptor beta chains derived from one specimen sequenced in a study of blood T cell repertoires in COVID-19. Assay: immunoSEQ multiplex PCR; the TCRdb copy retains only in-frame clones and omits some. Found here are about 200,000 clones, 70% to 90% of them singletons; the top ten hold roughly 21%. The sample taken for sequencing was peripheral blood. All receptors come from a man aged 55-75 years with active or convalescent COVID-19.

The V call is TRBV2, the J call TRBJ2-5; 9 positions agree with TRBD1. CDR3 length: 16 amino acids. V trimming: 1 base; J trimming: 4 bases; junction bases outside the gene matches: 7. Germline V gives CDR1 SNHLY, CDR2 FYNNEI. The CDR3, as DNA: TGTGCCAGCAGTGAAGACAGGGGGCTTTTGGTAGAGACCCAGTACTTC. It yields the protein CASSEDRGLLVETQYF. Variable domain in full (rest from reference TRBV2 and TRBJ2-5): EPEVTQTPSHQVTQMGQEVILRCVPISNHLYFYWYRQILGQKVEFLVSFYNNEISEKSEIFDDQFSVERPDGSNFTLKIRSTKLEDSAMYFCASSEDRGLLVETQYFGPGTRLLVL.

The chain uses TRBV12-2 and TRBJ1-5; no check of the table's D call, TRBD1, against the DNA was made. TRBV12-2 is deemed a pseudogene. The CDR3 contains 15 residues. CDR3 sequence reads: CASRLGQGACQPQHF. The CDR3 DNA reads TGTGCAAGTCGCCTTGGACAGGGGGCTTGTCAGCCCCAGCATTTT.

The genes are TRBV4-2 and TRBJ2-3, with 16 bases aligning to TRBD2. There are 19 residues in the CDR3. V lost 1 base and J lost 6; bases outside the gene matches: 10. Germline V gene sequence: CDR1 LGHNA, CDR2 YNFKEQ. CDR3 in DNA: TGTGCCAGCAGCCAAGGTCACTCCGGGACTAGCGGGGGGGCGGATACGCAGTATTTT. Translating it yields CASSQGHSGTSGGADTQYF.

This clone is a singleton in its sample. CDR3 bases: TGTGCCAGCAGGAGACAGGGGACATATAGCAATCAGCCCCAGCATTTT. Translating it yields CASRRQGTYSNQPQHF. This chain links TRBV2 with TRBJ1-5, with 8 bases aligning to TRBD1. The length of the CDR3 is 16 residues. V lost 6 bases and J lost 0; bases outside the gene matches: 7. Germline CDR1 is SNHLY and CDR2 is FYNNEI.

This clone was observed a handful of times. V is TRBV9 and J is TRBJ2-7; 7 bases are shared with TRBD1. In germline, CDR1 is SGDLS, CDR2 YYNGEE. The CDR3 has 16 amino acids. With 3 bases clipped from V and 0 bases from J, the junction kept 9 bases outside the gene matches. As DNA, the CDR3 is TGTGCCAGCAGCGAAAGAGCCGGGACAGCCTCCTACGAGCAGTACTTC. This codes for CASSERAGTASYEQYF.

The chain uses TRBV27 and TRBJ2-3, with TRBD2 as a possible D gene (6 bases). The ends were cut back, 2 bases at V and 1 base at J, with 13 bases in the middle. CDR1 and CDR2 from the germline V gene are MNHEY and SMNVEV (reference sequence). The CDR3 is 16 residues long. CDR3 protein: CASSLRGTLGTDTQYF. The CDR3 DNA reads TGTGCCAGCAGTTTACGAGGGACTTTGGGCACAGATACGCAGTATTTT.

The gene calls are TRBV11-2 and TRBJ2-6; tentative D call: TRBD1 (6 bases). CDR1 SGHAT and CDR2 FQNNGV come from the germline V gene. V lost 5 bases to trimming and J lost 1 base, with 12 bases between them. The CDR3 totals 16 residues. CDR3 amino acids: CASSTHTGSGANVLTF. DNA for the CDR3: TGTGCCAGCAGCACGCACACAGGGTCTGGGGCCAACGTCCTGACTTTC.

The CDR3 reads CASYLGGAGQPQHF. The DNA for the CDR3 is TGTGCCAGCTACCTGGGAGGGGCAGGTCAGCCCCAGCATTTT. The gene calls are TRBV6-5 and TRBJ1-5; weak D call: TRBD1 (5 bases). Trimming cost V 8 bases and J 6 bases, with 17 bases left between them. Germline values: CDR1 MNHEY, CDR2 SVGAGI. The CDR3 contains 14 residues.

This clone was seen a single time. The rearrangement links TRBV7-2 to TRBJ2-7; 7 positions match TRBD1. Germline V CDR1 and CDR2: SGHTA, FQGNSA. Trimming removed 3 bases from V and 2 bases from J; junction bases left unmatched: 10. The CDR3 loop spans 16 amino acids. The CDR3 here is CASSFTGAVAAYEQYF. Written as DNA, the CDR3 is TGTGCCAGCAGCTTCACAGGGGCAGTCGCAGCCTACGAGCAGTACTTC.

A few counts support this clone. The chain couples TRBV7-3 to TRBJ2-3; D is perhaps TRBD1 (6 bases). V lost 0 bases and J lost 5, with 9 bases in between. The germline CDR1 and CDR2 sequences are SGHTA and FQGTGA. This CDR3 is built from 14 residues. The CDR3 protein is CASSLTGAGDTQYF. For the CDR3, the DNA is TGTGCCAGCAGCTTAACGGGGGCTGGAGATACGCAGTATTTT.

V and J are TRBV5-1 and TRBJ2-7, with 11 positions matching TRBD2. V lost 3 bases to trimming and J lost 1 base; unmatched junction nucleotides: 6. Germline CDR1 reads SGHRS; CDR2 reads YFSETQ. The CDR3 length is 16 residues. The CDR3 here is CASSSLTSGVSYEQYF. As DNA, the CDR3 is TGCGCCAGCAGCTCGTTGACTAGCGGGGTATCCTACGAGCAGTACTTC.

The chain uses TRBV24-1 and TRBJ2-3; 10 bases line up with TRBD1. CDR3 length: 14 residues. Germline V gene lookup returns CDR1 KGHDR and CDR2 SFDVKD. V gave up 11 bases and J gave up 3 bases; unmatched junction bases: 7. Here the CDR3 reads CAIATGGLTDTQYF. The DNA of the CDR3 is TGTGCCATAGCGACAGGGGGCCTGACAGATACGCAGTATTTT.

The CDR3: CASSSRGFLGFNTEAFF. DNA of the CDR3: TGTGCCAGCAGTTCCAGGGGATTTTTGGGATTTAACACTGAAGCTTTCTTT. The chain has TRBV27 and TRBJ1-1, with a weak D call TRBD1 (6 bases). V lost 4 bases and J lost 2, with 20 bases in between. The CDR3 has 17 residues. Germline CDR1 reads MNHEY; CDR2 reads SMNVEV (reference sequence).

This clone appeared once. V gene TRBV2 combines with J gene TRBJ1-1; TRBD1 is a possible D gene (6 bases). The CDR3 extends over 13 amino acids. Trimming pared 4 bases from V and 3 bases from J, leaving 9 bases between. Per germline, CDR1 SNHLY and CDR2 FYNNEI. The CDR3 DNA sequence: TGTGCCAGCAGTGTGAACAGGGACACTGAAGCTTTCTTT. It is translated as CASSVNRDTEAFF.

The V gene is TRBV18, the J gene TRBJ2-2; tentative D call: TRBD1 (5 bases). The CDR3 sequence is 15 residues long. Trimming removed 4 bases at V and 1 base at J, with 10 bases between. CDR1 and CDR2 from the germline V gene are KGHSH and LQKENI. The CDR3 DNA sequence: TGTGCCAGCTCACGAGTTGGACAGAACACCGGGGAGCTGTTTTTT. Its translation is CASSRVGQNTGELFF.

The chain couples TRBV5-1 to TRBJ1-2; TRBD1 matches at 10 bases. The V and J ends lost 4 bases and 4 bases, in that order; junction bases with no gene match: 7. The CDR3 consists of 15 residues. The germline CDR1 and CDR2 sequences are SGHRS and YFSETQ. The CDR3, as DNA: TGCGCCAGCAGCACCTCGACAGGGGGCGTCTATGGCTACACCTTC. It encodes CASSTSTGGVYGYTF. Filled out from reference TRBV5-1 and TRBJ1-2, the complete variable domain reads KAGVTQTPRYLIKTRGQQVTLSCSPISGHRSVSWYQQTPGQGLQFLFEYFSETQRNKGNFPGRFSGRQFSNSRSEMNVSTLELGDSALYLCASSTSTGGVYGYTFGSGTRLTVV.

CDR3 in DNA: TGTGCCAGCAGGTATAGCGGGGGTGAGAATGAGCAGTTCTTC. The encoded protein is CASRYSGGENEQFF. The V gene is TRBV2, the J gene TRBJ2-1; TRBD2 matches at 9 bases. V shed 6 bases and J 7 bases; nucleotides not matched to a gene: 7. The CDR3 is made up of 14 amino acids. Germline V CDR1 and CDR2: SNHLY, FYNNEI.

J is TRBJ1-3 and V is TRBV29-1; D gene ambiguous. The CDR3 loop spans 12 amino acids. Germline V gives CDR1 SQVTM, CDR2 ANQGSEA. V was shortened by 6 bases and J by 0 bases, with 6 bases between the two germline ends. DNA for the CDR3: TGCAGCGTCGTCTCCTCTGGAAACACCATATATTTT. This encodes CSVVSSGNTIYF.

This clone has a single count. The same CDR3 also results from other DNA sequences found in this sample. CDR3 coding DNA: TGTGCCAGCAGTTCGGCAGGGGGAGAGACCCAGTACTTC. Its protein is CASSSAGGETQYF. This sequence joins TRBV12-3 or TRBV12-4 and TRBJ2-5; 7 nucleotides match TRBD1. There are 13 residues in the CDR3. V shed 4 bases and J 4 bases; nucleotides not matched to a gene: 3.

The CDR3: CASSLAGTPNQPQHF. CDR3 DNA: TGTGCCAGCAGCTTGGCCGGGACACCGAATCAGCCCCAGCATTTT. This chain connects TRBV5-6 to TRBJ1-5, with D possibly matching TRBD1 (6 bases). Germline V gene lookup returns CDR1 SGHDT and CDR2 YYEEEE. CDR3 length equals 15 residues. V lost 0 bases and J 4 bases, leaving 11 bases between the germline ends.

The chain couples TRBV4-1 to TRBJ1-6, with 7 bases fitting TRBD1. The CDR3 length is 15 residues. V lost 2 bases to trimming and J lost 3 bases; unmatched junction nucleotides: 1. The V gene's germline CDR1 is MGHRA and CDR2 YSYEKL. This CDR3 reads CASSQTGVYNSPLHF. CDR3 DNA sequence: TGCGCCAGCAGCCAAACAGGGGTCTATAATTCACCCCTCCACTTT.

The chain employs TRBV24-1 and TRBJ2-7; no reliable D call. This CDR3 has 16 residues. CDR1 KGHDR and CDR2 SFDVKD come from the germline V gene. Trimming took 0 bases from V and 6 from J, leaving 17 bases between them. CDR3 sequence: CATSDLRDIRYPEQYF. CDR3 in DNA: TGTGCCACCAGTGATTTGCGAGACATCCGCTATCCCGAGCAGTACTTC.

The rearrangement links TRBV6-5 to TRBJ1-6, with 7 positions matching TRBD1. The CDR3 length is 14 residues. Losses at the gene ends were 7 bases for V and 9 bases for J; bases not matched to a gene: 9. The V gene's germline CDR1 is MNHEY and CDR2 SVGAGI. As DNA, the CDR3 is TGTGCCAGCACCGGGGACAGCCAGGGTTCACCCCTCCACTTT. Protein: CASTGDSQGSPLHF.

The chain has TRBV3-1 (or the pseudogene TRBV3-2) and TRBJ1-3; D perhaps matches TRBD1 (5 bases). From germline, CDR1 is LGHDT and CDR2 YNNKEL (reference sequence). The V end lost 7 bases, the J end lost 0 bases, and 13 bases lay between the germline ends. The CDR3 spans 15 residues. The CDR3 loop is CASNLGGSSGNTIYF. Written as DNA, the CDR3 is TGTGCCAGCAATCTTGGGGGGAGCTCTGGAAACACCATATATTTT.

The chain combines TRBV3-1 (or the pseudogene TRBV3-2) with TRBJ2-7, with D perhaps TRBD2 (5 bases). Per the germline V gene, CDR1 is LGHDT and CDR2 is YNNKEL (reference sequence). The CDR3 totals 18 residues. Trimming left V 6 bases short and J 0 bases short, with 24 bases between. CDR3 residues: CASSPSFTSYHSSYEQYF. In DNA, the CDR3 is TGTGCCAGCAGTCCTAGCTTCACCTCGTACCATAGCTCCTACGAGCAGTACTTC.

V and J are TRBV4-1 and TRBJ1-6; 8 bases map to TRBD1. With 0 bases clipped from V and 1 base from J, the junction kept 5 bases outside the gene matches. The CDR3 is 18 residues long. Germline loops: CDR1 MGHRA, CDR2 YSYEKL. CDR3 nucleotide sequence: TGCGCCAGCAGCCAAGATCAGACAGGGGTTTCCTATAATTCACCCCTCCACTTT. Protein product: CASSQDQTGVSYNSPLHF.

This clone showed up just once. The CDR3 DNA is TGCAGCGTTGAAGGGGGCGGACTACCTTACCGAGCAGATACGCAGTATTTT. This gives the protein CSVEGGGLPYRADTQYF. The V and J genes are TRBV29-1 and TRBJ2-3; possible D gene TRBD2, 6 bases. V was cut by 1 base and J by 4 bases, with 21 bases left in between. The germline V gene encodes CDR1 SQVTM and CDR2 ANQGSEA. This CDR3 spans 17 amino acids.

The V call is TRBV11-2, the J call TRBJ1-2; 9 bases match TRBD1. The CDR3 extends over 14 amino acids. V lost 5 bases to trimming and J lost 5 bases; unmatched junction nucleotides: 6. Germline V gives CDR1 SGHAT, CDR2 FQNNGV. The CDR3 protein is CASSQGTGLYGYTF. In DNA, the CDR3 is TGTGCCAGCAGCCAGGGGACAGGGCTGTATGGCTACACCTTC.

This chain uses TRBV19 with TRBJ1-6; TRBD1 agrees at 7 bases. The CDR3 contains 15 residues. V lost 10 bases to trimming and J lost 0 bases; unmatched junction nucleotides: 6. CDR1 is LNHDA, CDR2 SQIVND, per germline (reference sequence). The CDR3 here is CATQGDISYNSPLHF. The CDR3 DNA reads TGTGCCACCCAGGGGGACATCTCCTATAATTCACCCCTCCACTTT.

J is TRBJ2-5 and V is TRBV4-2, with TRBD2 matching 13 bases. The length of the CDR3 is 18 residues. J lost 0 bases, V lost 2 bases, and 6 bases had no gene match. Germline loops: CDR1 LGHNA, CDR2 YNFKEQ. DNA for the CDR3: TGTGCCAGCAGCCAAAAACTAGCGGGGGGGCCGAACCAAGAGACCCAGTACTTC. Protein: CASSQKLAGGPNQETQYF.

The V call is TRBV2, the J call TRBJ2-5; 7 bases are shared with TRBD1. The CDR3 totals 13 residues. CDR1 SNHLY and CDR2 FYNNEI come from the germline V gene. The trim removed 2 bases at V and 3 bases at J, leaving 0 bases unmatched. As DNA, the CDR3 is TGTGCCAGCAGTGAACAGGGGGAAGAGACCCAGTACTTC. Amino acid sequence: CASSEQGEETQYF.